This T cell receptor beta chain was captured by sequencing in a study of T cells after yellow fever vaccination (dated by TCRdb to between 2018 and 2021). The study in broad terms: The SMART-Seq v4 Ultra Low Input RNA kit was used to prepare libraries from fractions with low cell numbers. To track T-cell clones before and after primary and booster YFV17D yellow fever vaccination, bulk TCR alpha and beta repertoires were sequenced longitudinally. Two healthy male donors made up the cohort, one aged 18 to 29 years and the other aged 30 to 39 years. Bulk PBMC replicates and cell subsets were isolated from blood drawn at multiple timepoints before and after both primary and secondary immunization. Study-level results and caveats: After the booster, most clones that had expanded after primary vaccination were detected again (nearly 98% of CD4 and 70% to 90% of CD8), suggesting broad maintenance of memory. Computational filtering was needed because FACS-sorted repertoires could contain abundant contaminating clonotypes from the bulk population. The secondary T-cell response was weaker than the primary response but faster, peaking on day 5 instead of day 15. A small fraction of clonotypes showed up in both the CD4 and CD8 compartments, probably as a result of convergent recombination. Because the study included only a couple of donors, the extent to which the findings can be generalized is limited.

The treatment or condition label of this sample denotes: live attenuated yellow fever vaccine strain. PBMCs were isolated from peripheral blood using a standard Ficoll-Paque protocol. Dynabeads CD4 and CD8 positive selection kits were used to isolate the CD4 and CD8 T-cell fractions. TriZol was used to extract RNA from bulk PBMCs, CD4 and CD8 fractions, and dextramer-positive and dextramer-negative fractions. Synthesis of TCR cDNA relied on 5'RACE template switching, a step that introduced a universal primer site along with unique molecular identifiers. cDNA synthesis was primed from both the TCR alpha and TCR beta constant segments. Libraries were amplified in two PCR steps, with sample barcodes and sequencing adapters added in the second step. Sequencing of libraries was performed on Illumina HiSeq 2500 (2x100 bp) or NovaSeq (2x150 bp). On the study's bioinformatics: MIGEC was used to demultiplex reads and collapse the reads into UMI consensus sequences, and MiXCR was used for V(D)J alignment. Clonotypes responding to the vaccine were identified with edgeR on replicate PBMC samples, with the criteria of FDR below 0.01 and a log2 fold change above 5 up to day 15. Bulk clonotypes were assigned CD4 or CD8 identity according to which sequenced CD4 or CD8 repertoire held them at higher abundance. Using fastp at Q25 and MiXCR, TCRdb reprocessed the public reads and kept productive beta chains. Every entry covers one CDR3 protein and lists the most common genes and DNA from its rows. These V and J calls are TCRdb output, not the study's own analysis. This sample is represented by tens of thousands of distinct CDR3 sequences; approximately 7.5% of them were singletons. Around 45% of the sample rests with the top ten.

This clonotype was seen repeatedly, ten times or more. What antigen it recognizes has not been identified. Base qualities are not recorded, but no much larger clone differs from it by a single base. V is reduced by 4 bases and J by 12 bases, leaving a spacing of 10 bases between them. The CDR3, from cysteine to phenylalanine, totals 11 residues. Only the CDR3 region is kept as DNA, spanning 33 bases read in frame from base 1. As encoded in the germline V gene (reference sequence), CDR1 is SEHNR while CDR2 is FQNEAQ. The TCR was taken from a man aged 30-40 years who received the YFV17D yellow fever vaccine. Here the chain combines TRBV7-9 and TRBJ2-1, with the D gene not confidently named. This specimen was CD8+ T cells sorted from PBMCs, taken on the day of the yellow fever booster vaccination. The CDR3 region has the sequence CASSSDPGQFF. The DNA is TGTGCCAGCAGCTCAGACCCTGGGCAGTTCTTC.